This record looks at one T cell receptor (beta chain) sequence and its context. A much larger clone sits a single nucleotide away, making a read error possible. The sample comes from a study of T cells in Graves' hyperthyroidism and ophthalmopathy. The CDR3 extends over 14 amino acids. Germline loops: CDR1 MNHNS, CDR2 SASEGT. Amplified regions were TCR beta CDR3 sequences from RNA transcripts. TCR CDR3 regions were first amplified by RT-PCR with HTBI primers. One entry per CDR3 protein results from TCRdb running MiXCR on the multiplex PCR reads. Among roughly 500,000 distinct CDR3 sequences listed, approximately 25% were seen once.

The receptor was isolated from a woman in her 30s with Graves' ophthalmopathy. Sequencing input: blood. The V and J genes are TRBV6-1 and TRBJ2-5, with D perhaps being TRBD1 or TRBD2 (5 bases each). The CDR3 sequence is CVSSLGTRLETQYF. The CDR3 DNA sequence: TGTGTCAGCAGCTTGGGGACGAGATTGGAGACCCAGTACTTC.